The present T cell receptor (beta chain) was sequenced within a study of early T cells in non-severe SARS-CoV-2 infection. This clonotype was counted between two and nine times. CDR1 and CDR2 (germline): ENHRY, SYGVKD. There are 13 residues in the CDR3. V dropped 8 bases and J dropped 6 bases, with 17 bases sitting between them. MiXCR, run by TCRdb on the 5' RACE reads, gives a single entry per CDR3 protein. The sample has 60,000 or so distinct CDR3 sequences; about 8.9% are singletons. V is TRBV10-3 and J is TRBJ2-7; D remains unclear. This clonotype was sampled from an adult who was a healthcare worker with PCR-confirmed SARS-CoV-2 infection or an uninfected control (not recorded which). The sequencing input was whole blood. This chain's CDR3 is CAIRTRPLGEQYF. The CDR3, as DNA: TGTGCCATCCGTACTCGGCCCCTGGGCGAGCAGTACTTC.